This is a list of T cell receptor beta chains from one sample in a study of cytomegalovirus exposure and HLA in healthy donors. Libraries were prepared by immunoSEQ multiplex PCR; TCRdb keeps only in-frame clonotypes and omits some of them. The repertoire consists of about 170,000 clones, with about 65% occurring once and the leading ten covering roughly 6.6%. The sample consisted of PBMCs. The source is a man aged 40-55 years in good health and CMV-seropositive. The CDR3 runs from the conserved cysteine through the conserved F or W. D genes are given only for firm matches. Not every row has a clone size; where given, it reads once, few, many or a size class.

cdr3_aa: CASSREWTEAFF; cdr3_nt: TGTGCCAGCAGTCGCGAGTGGACTGAAGCTTTCTTT; j_call: TRBJ1-1; d_call: .; v_call: TRBV19; cdr3_length: 12; clone_size: .
cdr3_aa: CASSSQALDGYTF; cdr3_nt: TGTGCCAGCAGCTCACAGGCCCTGGATGGCTACACCTTC; j_call: TRBJ1-2; d_call: .; v_call: TRBV6-5; cdr3_length: 13; clone_size: .
cdr3_aa: CASSTPGQGASEAFF; cdr3_nt: TGTGCCAGCAGTACGCCGGGACAGGGGGCTTCTGAAGCTTTCTTT; j_call: TRBJ1-1; d_call: TRBD1; v_call: TRBV6-5; cdr3_length: 15; clone_size: .
cdr3_aa: CASSQAGAGPYEQYF; cdr3_nt: TGCGCCAGCAGCCAGGCAGGAGCAGGGCCCTACGAGCAGTACTTC; j_call: TRBJ2-7; d_call: .; v_call: TRBV4-1; cdr3_length: 15; clone_size: .
cdr3_aa: CAWRVLEGLASGNTIYF; cdr3_nt: TGTGCCTGGAGGGTTTTGGAGGGGTTAGCCTCTGGAAACACCATATATTTT; j_call: TRBJ1-3; d_call: .; v_call: TRBV30; cdr3_length: 17; clone_size: once
cdr3_aa: CASSSGRRPGDTQYF; cdr3_nt: TGTGCCAGCAGCTCGGGGAGGCGTCCCGGGGATACGCAGTATTTT; j_call: TRBJ2-3; d_call: .; v_call: TRBV7-8; cdr3_length: 15; clone_size: .
cdr3_aa: CASSLMGANTEAFF; cdr3_nt: TGTGCCAGCAGCTTAATGGGGGCAAACACTGAAGCTTTCTTT; j_call: TRBJ1-1; d_call: .; v_call: TRBV7-6; cdr3_length: 14; clone_size: few
cdr3_aa: CASSEGAGAAYEQYF; cdr3_nt: TGTGCCAGCAGTGAAGGGGCGGGGGCAGCCTACGAGCAGTACTTC; j_call: TRBJ2-7; d_call: .; v_call: TRBV6-1; cdr3_length: 15; clone_size: .
cdr3_aa: CASSPPSGIEAFF; cdr3_nt: TGTGCCAGCTCACCACCGTCAGGGATTGAAGCTTTCTTT; j_call: TRBJ1-1; d_call: .; v_call: TRBV18; cdr3_length: 13; clone_size: .
cdr3_aa: CASSSGQAINQPQHF; cdr3_nt: TGTGCCAGCAGCTCGGGACAGGCCATCAATCAGCCCCAGCATTTT; j_call: TRBJ1-5; d_call: TRBD1; v_call: TRBV7-2; cdr3_length: 15; clone_size: few
cdr3_aa: CASSGTSGRSTDTQYF; cdr3_nt: TGTGCCAGCAGCGGGACTAGCGGTAGATCCACAGATACGCAGTATTTT; j_call: TRBJ2-3; d_call: TRBD2; v_call: TRBV9; cdr3_length: 16; clone_size: few
cdr3_aa: CASSGAANEQYF; cdr3_nt: TGTGCCAGCAGTGGGGCAGCAAACGAGCAGTACTTC; j_call: TRBJ2-7; d_call: .; v_call: TRBV6-5; cdr3_length: 12; clone_size: .
cdr3_aa: CASSPGGGNQPQHF; cdr3_nt: TGTGCCAGCAGTCCTGGGGGAGGAAATCAGCCCCAGCATTTT; j_call: TRBJ1-5; d_call: .; v_call: TRBV2; cdr3_length: 14; clone_size: .
cdr3_aa: CASSPAAGAGETQYF; cdr3_nt: TGTGCCAGCAGCCCGGCGGCGGGGGCCGGGGAGACCCAGTACTTC; j_call: TRBJ2-5; d_call: .; v_call: TRBV9; cdr3_length: 15; clone_size: .
cdr3_aa: CASRRDYEQYF; cdr3_nt: TGTGCCTCAAGACGGGACTACGAGCAGTACTTC; j_call: TRBJ2-7; d_call: .; v_call: TRBV30; cdr3_length: 11; clone_size: .
cdr3_aa: CASGYEAGEQFF; cdr3_nt: TGTGCCAGCGGATATGAGGCGGGTGAGCAGTTCTTC; j_call: TRBJ2-1; d_call: .; v_call: TRBV27; cdr3_length: 12; clone_size: .
cdr3_aa: CAWRASLGRGAFF; cdr3_nt: TGTGCCTGGAGGGCTTCCCTGGGGCGGGGGGCTTTCTTT; j_call: TRBJ1-1; d_call: .; v_call: TRBV30; cdr3_length: 13; clone_size: .
cdr3_aa: CASSQRGGYGNTIYF; cdr3_nt: TGCGCCAGCAGCCAACGGGGGGGATACGGAAACACCATATATTTT; j_call: TRBJ1-3; d_call: .; v_call: TRBV5-1; cdr3_length: 15; clone_size: few
cdr3_aa: CASSLGLGFETQYF; cdr3_nt: TGTGCCAGCAGCTTAGGACTAGGCTTCGAGACCCAGTACTTC; j_call: TRBJ2-5; d_call: .; v_call: TRBV7-9; cdr3_length: 14; clone_size: .
cdr3_aa: CASKQDRGTIWDSNQPQHF; cdr3_nt: TGTGCCAGTAAACAGGACAGGGGGACGATTTGGGATAGCAATCAGCCCCAGCATTTT; j_call: TRBJ1-5; d_call: TRBD1; v_call: TRBV19; cdr3_length: 19; clone_size: once
cdr3_aa: CASRNGGGGAETQYF; cdr3_nt: TGTGCCAGCAGGAACGGGGGCGGGGGGGCGGAGACCCAGTACTTC; j_call: TRBJ2-5; d_call: TRBD2; v_call: TRBV2; cdr3_length: 15; clone_size: few
cdr3_aa: CASSLSLRGEDEQYF; cdr3_nt: TGTGCCAGCAGTTTATCGTTGCGGGGGGAGGACGAGCAGTACTTC; j_call: TRBJ2-7; d_call: TRBD2; v_call: TRBV27; cdr3_length: 15; clone_size: .
cdr3_aa: CASIATGTWNSPLHF; cdr3_nt: TGTGCCAGCATCGCGACAGGGACTTGGAATTCACCCCTCCACTTT; j_call: TRBJ1-6; d_call: TRBD1; v_call: TRBV27; cdr3_length: 15; clone_size: .
cdr3_aa: CATRGQGLSQETQYF; cdr3_nt: TGTGCCACCCGAGGACAGGGGCTCTCCCAAGAGACCCAGTACTTC; j_call: TRBJ2-5; d_call: TRBD1; v_call: TRBV19; cdr3_length: 15; clone_size: .
cdr3_aa: CASSPHTGELFF; cdr3_nt: TGTGCCAGCAGCCCTCACACCGGGGAGCTGTTTTTT; j_call: TRBJ2-2; d_call: .; v_call: TRBV9; cdr3_length: 12; clone_size: .
cdr3_aa: CASSLAGNYGYTF; cdr3_nt: TGTGCCAGCAGCTTAGCCGGGAACTATGGCTACACCTTC; j_call: TRBJ1-2; d_call: .; v_call: TRBV7-2; cdr3_length: 13; clone_size: once
cdr3_aa: CASSQEISSGANVLTF; cdr3_nt: TGTGCCAGCAGCCAGGAGATCTCTTCTGGGGCCAACGTCCTGACTTTC; j_call: TRBJ2-6; d_call: .; v_call: TRBV4-2; cdr3_length: 16; clone_size: .
cdr3_aa: CASSIPGTGDYGYTF; cdr3_nt: TGTGCCAGTAGTATTCCCGGGACAGGGGACTATGGCTACACCTTC; j_call: TRBJ1-2; d_call: TRBD1; v_call: TRBV19; cdr3_length: 15; clone_size: .
cdr3_aa: CASSRAGGNQPQHF; cdr3_nt: TGTGCCAGCAGCAGGGCGGGGGGCAATCAGCCCCAGCATTTT; j_call: TRBJ1-5; d_call: .; v_call: TRBV7-2; cdr3_length: 14; clone_size: .
cdr3_aa: CASRGGAAPTYEQYF; cdr3_nt: TGTGCCAGTAGGGGGGGGGCAGCGCCTACCTACGAGCAGTACTTC; j_call: TRBJ2-7; d_call: .; v_call: TRBV19; cdr3_length: 15; clone_size: .
cdr3_aa: CASSLEVIAKGYEQYF; cdr3_nt: TGTGCCAGCAGCTTAGAGGTTATAGCGAAGGGTTACGAGCAGTACTTC; j_call: TRBJ2-7; d_call: .; v_call: TRBV7-2; cdr3_length: 16; clone_size: .
cdr3_aa: CASSLAAGGYSEQFF; cdr3_nt: TGCGCCAGCAGCTTGGCGGCGGGGGGGTACAGTGAGCAGTTCTTC; j_call: TRBJ2-1; d_call: TRBD2; v_call: TRBV5-1; cdr3_length: 15; clone_size: .
cdr3_aa: CASSEVLRSSGGGGYTF; cdr3_nt: TGTGCCAGCAGTGAAGTTCTTCGGTCTTCGGGTGGTGGTGGCTACACCTTC; j_call: TRBJ1-2; d_call: .; v_call: TRBV2; cdr3_length: 17; clone_size: .
cdr3_aa: CASRQGDGGYTF; cdr3_nt: TGTGCCAGCAGGCAGGGGGATGGTGGCTACACCTTC; j_call: TRBJ1-2; d_call: TRBD1; v_call: TRBV27; cdr3_length: 12; clone_size: .
cdr3_aa: CASSLGQGQSTDTQYF; cdr3_nt: TGTGCCAGCAGCTTAGGCCAAGGACAGAGCACAGATACGCAGTATTTT; j_call: TRBJ2-3; d_call: .; v_call: TRBV11-3; cdr3_length: 16; clone_size: once
cdr3_aa: CASSGTGPYEQYF; cdr3_nt: TGTGCCAGCAGTGGGACAGGGCCCTACGAGCAGTACTTC; j_call: TRBJ2-7; d_call: TRBD1; v_call: TRBV6-6; cdr3_length: 13; clone_size: .
cdr3_aa: CASSEGGAKVYGYTF; cdr3_nt: TGTGCCAGCAGTGAAGGAGGAGCGAAGGTCTATGGCTACACCTTC; j_call: TRBJ1-2; d_call: .; v_call: TRBV6-1; cdr3_length: 15; clone_size: .
cdr3_aa: CASSLVIYEQYF; cdr3_nt: TGTGCCAGCAGCTTAGTCATCTACGAGCAGTACTTC; j_call: TRBJ2-7; d_call: .; v_call: TRBV11-2; cdr3_length: 12; clone_size: .
cdr3_aa: CSVSTRGLYGYTF; cdr3_nt: TGCAGCGTTTCAACCAGGGGGCTCTATGGCTACACCTTC; j_call: TRBJ1-2; d_call: TRBD1; v_call: TRBV29-1; cdr3_length: 13; clone_size: once
cdr3_aa: CASSWDVTGRHQPQHF; cdr3_nt: TGTGCCAGCAGCTGGGACGTGACAGGAAGGCATCAGCCCCAGCATTTT; j_call: TRBJ1-5; d_call: .; v_call: TRBV5-8; cdr3_length: 16; clone_size: .
cdr3_aa: CASSQSSLRGPPGGYTF; cdr3_nt: TGCGCCAGCAGCCAATCGAGCCTGCGGGGGCCCCCGGGAGGCTACACCTTC; j_call: TRBJ1-2; d_call: .; v_call: TRBV4-1; cdr3_length: 17; clone_size: .
cdr3_aa: CASSPLFQPQHF; cdr3_nt: TGTGCCAGTAGCCCCCTATTTCAGCCCCAGCATTTT; j_call: TRBJ1-5; d_call: .; v_call: TRBV19; cdr3_length: 12; clone_size: few
cdr3_aa: CASTEQGGELVVLTF; cdr3_nt: TGTGCCAGCACTGAACAAGGGGGCGAGCTTGTGGTCCTGACTTTC; j_call: TRBJ2-6; d_call: TRBD1; v_call: TRBV2; cdr3_length: 15; clone_size: .
cdr3_aa: CASSPAPGHQPQHF; cdr3_nt: TGTGCCAGCAGCCCTGCCCCAGGGCATCAGCCCCAGCATTTT; j_call: TRBJ1-5; d_call: .; v_call: TRBV6-5; cdr3_length: 14; clone_size: once
cdr3_aa: CASSSPPGQGLYEQYF; cdr3_nt: TGTGCCAGCAGCTCTCCGCCGGGACAGGGCCTCTACGAGCAGTACTTC; j_call: TRBJ2-7; d_call: TRBD1; v_call: TRBV5-6; cdr3_length: 16; clone_size: .
cdr3_aa: CASSVEAGTSRNTIYF; cdr3_nt: TGTGCCAGCAGCGTAGAGGCGGGGACCTCGCGAAACACCATATATTTT; j_call: TRBJ1-3; d_call: .; v_call: TRBV9; cdr3_length: 16; clone_size: .
cdr3_aa: CASSRQTGINEKLFF; cdr3_nt: TGTGCCAGCAGTCGGCAGACAGGGATTAATGAAAAACTGTTTTTT; j_call: TRBJ1-4; d_call: TRBD1; v_call: TRBV6-1; cdr3_length: 15; clone_size: .
cdr3_aa: CASSPGTGSAIHEKLFF; cdr3_nt: TGTGCCAGCTCCCCGGGGACAGGGTCGGCAATCCATGAAAAACTGTTTTTT; j_call: TRBJ1-4; d_call: TRBD1; v_call: TRBV18; cdr3_length: 17; clone_size: .
cdr3_aa: CASSQEKVRANYGYTF; cdr3_nt: TGCGCCAGCAGCCAAGAAAAGGTCAGGGCAAACTATGGCTACACCTTC; j_call: TRBJ1-2; d_call: .; v_call: TRBV4-3; cdr3_length: 16; clone_size: .
cdr3_aa: CASSLQGSSYEQYF; cdr3_nt: TGTGCCAGCAGTTTACAGGGTAGCTCCTACGAGCAGTACTTC; j_call: TRBJ2-7; d_call: .; v_call: TRBV27; cdr3_length: 14; clone_size: few
cdr3_aa: CASSIGTLGGYNEQFF; cdr3_nt: TGTGCCAGTAGTATAGGGACGCTTGGGGGGTACAATGAGCAGTTCTTC; j_call: TRBJ2-1; d_call: .; v_call: TRBV19; cdr3_length: 16; clone_size: .